The 12 T cell receptor beta chains given below trace back to one sample, sequenced in a study of shared clonotypes between healthy human individuals. TCRdb's table, derived via immunoSEQ multiplex PCR, lists solely in-frame clones and lacks some. This table has 2 million to 2.5 million clones, approximately 95% appearing once. The material sequenced was naive CD4+ T cells from PBMCs. Subset denoted: CD45RA+ positively selected. The receptors originated from a man between 18 and 29 years old in good health. Some clones in this sample may be carry-over from other donors' samples.

This clone was picked up one time. The chain combines TRBV9 with TRBJ1-1; a possible D gene is TRBD1 (5 bases). The ends were cut back, 0 bases at V and 11 bases at J, with 14 bases in the middle. CDR1 is SGDLS and CDR2 is YYNGEE in the germline V gene. The CDR3 length is 13 residues. In nucleotides, the CDR3 is TGTGCCAGCAGCGTAGGCGGGACGTTGATTGCTTTCTTT. Translating gives CASSVGGTLIAFF. The full variable domain, with the rest looked up from reference TRBV9 and TRBJ1-1, is DSGVTQTPKHLITATGQRVTLRCSPRSGDLSVYWYQQSLDQGLQFLIQYYNGEERAKGNILERFSAQQFPDLHSELNLSSLELGDSALYFCASSVGGTLIAFFGQGTRLTVV.

In regard to this clone: The same CDR3 arises from other DNA sequences in this sample as well. This chain joins TRBV28 and TRBJ1-1; D is unclear. Germline CDR1 MDHEN, CDR2 SYDVKM. V was cut by 6 bases and J by 3 bases, with 5 bases left in between. This CDR3 has 11 amino acids. Here the CDR3 reads CASSSHTEAFF. As DNA, the CDR3 is TGTGCCAGCAGCTCGCACACTGAAGCTTTCTTT.

The V gene is TRBV5-4, the J gene TRBJ2-7; weak D call: TRBD2 (5 bases). The CDR3 sequence is 12 residues long. Per the germline V gene, CDR1 is SGHNT and CDR2 is YYREEE (reference sequence). The V gene lost 4 bases and the J gene lost 2 bases, with 7 bases spanning the gap. For the CDR3, the DNA is TGTGCCAGCAGCGTCGGGACCTACGAGCAGTACTTC. Encoded protein: CASSVGTYEQYF.

J is TRBJ2-1 and V is TRBV28; maybe TRBD2 (6 bases). The CDR3 covers 15 residues. Germline loops: CDR1 MDHEN, CDR2 SYDVKM. V was trimmed by 2 bases and J by 7 bases, leaving 15 bases between them. Here the CDR3 reads CASSLAGLSTNEQFF. In DNA form, the CDR3 reads TGTGCCAGCAGTTTAGCGGGACTCTCCACAAATGAGCAGTTCTTC. The full variable domain, completed using reference TRBV28 and TRBJ2-1, is DVKVTQSSRYLVKRTGEKVFLECVQDMDHENMFWYRQDPGLGLRLIYFSYDVKMKEKGDIPEGYSVSREKKERFSLILESASTNQTSMYLCASSLAGLSTNEQFFGPGTRLTVL.

This clone occurred a few times. This rearrangement joins TRBV28 to TRBJ1-1; D is ambiguous. Germline V CDR1 and CDR2: MDHEN, SYDVKM. The CDR3 totals 14 residues. V was shortened by 5 bases and J by 0 bases, with 10 bases between the two germline ends. In DNA form, the CDR3 reads TGTGCCAGCAGTCGACGGAGCATGAACACTGAAGCTTTCTTT. Protein product: CASSRRSMNTEAFF. Drawing the rest from reference TRBV28 and TRBJ1-1, the complete variable domain is DVKVTQSSRYLVKRTGEKVFLECVQDMDHENMFWYRQDPGLGLRLIYFSYDVKMKEKGDIPEGYSVSREKKERFSLILESASTNQTSMYLCASSRRSMNTEAFFGQGTRLTVV.

The chain carries TRBV5-1 and TRBJ1-3; D possibly corresponds to TRBD1 (5 bases). The V end lost 3 bases, the J end lost 0 bases, and 13 bases lay between the germline ends. The germline V gene has CDR1 SGHRS and CDR2 YFSETQ. The CDR3 sequence is 16 residues long. CDR3 residues: CASSSGPNSSGNTIYF. CDR3 DNA: TGCGCCAGCAGCTCGGGACCCAACAGCTCTGGAAACACCATATATTTT. The full variable domain, with the rest looked up from reference TRBV5-1 and TRBJ1-3, is KAGVTQTPRYLIKTRGQQVTLSCSPISGHRSVSWYQQTPGQGLQFLFEYFSETQRNKGNFPGRFSGRQFSNSRSEMNVSTLELGDSALYLCASSSGPNSSGNTIYFGEGSWLTVV.

V is TRBV6-5 and J is TRBJ1-5; 9 bases are shared with TRBD1. The J segment lost 4 bases and the V segment lost 5 bases, leaving 6 bases of the junction unmatched. Germline V gives CDR1 MNHEY, CDR2 SVGAGI. CDR3 length equals 15 residues. Written as DNA, the CDR3 is TGTGCCAGCAGTCCAGTAGGGACAGGGAATCAGCCCCAGCATTTT. Residues: CASSPVGTGNQPQHF.

This rearrangement joins TRBV19 to TRBJ2-3; 11 bases are shared with TRBD1. Germline CDR1 reads LNHDA; CDR2 reads SQIVND (reference sequence). The length of the CDR3 is 15 residues. V was clipped by 6 bases and J by 2 bases; unmatched bases: 4. CDR3 sequence (DNA): TGTGCCAGTAGACGGACAGGGGGCTTCACAGATACGCAGTATTTT. This translates into CASRRTGGFTDTQYF.

The genes are TRBV5-4 and TRBJ2-5; D not certain. CDR1 and CDR2 (germline): SGHNT, YYREEE (reference sequence). The CDR3 totals 14 residues. Trimming stripped 1 base from V and 4 bases from J, with 11 bases between. The CDR3 DNA follows: TGTGCCAGCAGCTTGTGGGGTCTCGGAGAGACCCAGTACTTC. Translation gives CASSLWGLGETQYF.

V is TRBV29-1 and J is TRBJ2-1; D is uncertain. Germline CDR1 SQVTM, CDR2 ANQGSEA. This CDR3 has 14 residues. V lost 6 bases and J lost 0, with 12 bases in between. CDR3 amino acids: CSVERRLSYNEQFF. CDR3 in DNA: TGCAGCGTCGAGCGCCGACTCTCCTACAATGAGCAGTTCTTC.

This chain joins TRBV7-2 and TRBJ2-5, with D perhaps TRBD2 (7 bases). V shed 3 bases and J shed 4 bases, with 18 bases lying between them. CDR3 size: 16 residues. Germline V CDR1 and CDR2: SGHTA, FQGNSA. The CDR3 is CASSFLGAGVPETQYF. CDR3 nucleotides: TGTGCCAGCAGCTTTCTGGGGGCGGGAGTCCCAGAGACCCAGTACTTC.

This clone appeared once. The chain links TRBV9 to TRBJ2-3, with D hard to call. Germline-derived CDR1 and CDR2 are SGDLS and YYNGEE. The ends were cut back, 0 bases at V and 1 base at J, with 9 bases in the middle. CDR3 length: 15 amino acids. This CDR3 is CASSVVGFGTDTQYF. CDR3 coding DNA: TGTGCCAGCAGCGTAGTGGGGTTCGGCACAGATACGCAGTATTTT.